This TCR beta chain was sequenced for a study of identifying expanded T cells in peripheral blood. General study points: Across healthy donors, higher total template counts meant significantly greater approximately two-week count variance.

Worth noting for this clone: Its antigen is undetermined.

Germline CDR1 is MNHEY and CDR2 is SMNVEV (reference sequence). The CDR3 sequence is 13 residues long. J lost 4 bases, V lost 7 bases, and 4 bases had no gene match. Healthy donors had no documented immune events, such as infections, while sampled. Some clones are missing from TCRdb's copy, which holds only in-frame ones; the method was immunoSEQ multiplex PCR. The table has about 84,000 clones, approximately 86% seen once. The specimen sequenced was blood. This clonotype originated in a person aged 18 to 70 in good health. This sequence joins TRBV27 and TRBJ1-5, with 7 bases lining up with TRBD1. The CDR3 protein is CASTGGLNQPQHF. The CDR3 DNA is TGTGCCAGCACAGGGGGATTAAATCAGCCCCAGCATTTT.